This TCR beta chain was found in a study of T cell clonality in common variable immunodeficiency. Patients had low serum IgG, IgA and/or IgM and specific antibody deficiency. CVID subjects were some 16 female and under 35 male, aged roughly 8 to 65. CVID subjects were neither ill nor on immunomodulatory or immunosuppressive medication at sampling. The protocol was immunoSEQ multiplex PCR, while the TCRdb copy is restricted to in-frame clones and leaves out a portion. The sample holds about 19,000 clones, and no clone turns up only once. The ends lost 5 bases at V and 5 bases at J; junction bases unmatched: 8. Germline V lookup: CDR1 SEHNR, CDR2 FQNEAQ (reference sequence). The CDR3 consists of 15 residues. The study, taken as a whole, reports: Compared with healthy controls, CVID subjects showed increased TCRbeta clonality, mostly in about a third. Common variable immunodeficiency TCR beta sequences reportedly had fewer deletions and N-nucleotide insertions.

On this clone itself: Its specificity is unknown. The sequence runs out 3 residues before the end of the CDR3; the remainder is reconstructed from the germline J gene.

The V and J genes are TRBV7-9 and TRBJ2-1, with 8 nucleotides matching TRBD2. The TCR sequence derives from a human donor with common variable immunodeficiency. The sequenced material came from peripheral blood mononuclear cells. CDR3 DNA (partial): TGTGCCAGCAGCCCCAGCGGGAGTGGCAACAATGAG. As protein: CASSPSGSGNNE. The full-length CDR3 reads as CASSPSGSGNNEQFF.